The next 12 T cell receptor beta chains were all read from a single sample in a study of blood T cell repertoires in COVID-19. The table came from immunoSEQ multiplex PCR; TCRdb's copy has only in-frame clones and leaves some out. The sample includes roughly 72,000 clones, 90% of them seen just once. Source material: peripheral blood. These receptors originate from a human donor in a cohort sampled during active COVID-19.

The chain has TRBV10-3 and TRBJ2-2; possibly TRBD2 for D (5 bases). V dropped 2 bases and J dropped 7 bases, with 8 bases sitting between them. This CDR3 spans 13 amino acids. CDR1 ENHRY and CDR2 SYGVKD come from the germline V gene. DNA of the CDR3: TGTGCCATCAGTGAGACGGGATTCGGGGAGCTGTTTTTT. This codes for CAISETGFGELFF.

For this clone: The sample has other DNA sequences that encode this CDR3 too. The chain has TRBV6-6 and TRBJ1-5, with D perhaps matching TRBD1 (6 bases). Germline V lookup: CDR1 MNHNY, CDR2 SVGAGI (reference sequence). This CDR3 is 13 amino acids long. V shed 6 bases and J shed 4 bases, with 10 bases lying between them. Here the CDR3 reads CASSLQGNQPQHF. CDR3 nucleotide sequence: TGTGCCAGCAGCCTACAGGGAAATCAGCCCCAGCATTTT.

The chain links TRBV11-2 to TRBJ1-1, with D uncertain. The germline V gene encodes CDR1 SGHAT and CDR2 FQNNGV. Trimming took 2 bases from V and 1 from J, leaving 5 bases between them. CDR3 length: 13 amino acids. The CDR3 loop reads CASSLIGNTEAFF. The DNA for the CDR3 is TGTGCCAGCAGCTTAATCGGGAACACTGAAGCTTTCTTT.

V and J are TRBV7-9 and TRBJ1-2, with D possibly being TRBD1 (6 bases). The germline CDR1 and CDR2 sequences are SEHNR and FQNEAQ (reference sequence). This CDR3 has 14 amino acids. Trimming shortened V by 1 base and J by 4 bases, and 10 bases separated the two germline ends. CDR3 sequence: CASSLEGGSYGYTF. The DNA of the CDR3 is TGTGCCAGCAGCTTAGAAGGGGGTAGCTATGGCTACACCTTC.

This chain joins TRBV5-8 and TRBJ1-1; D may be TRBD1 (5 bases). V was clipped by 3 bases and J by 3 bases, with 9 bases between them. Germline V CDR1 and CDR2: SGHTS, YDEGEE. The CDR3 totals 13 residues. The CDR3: CASSSDKDTEAFF. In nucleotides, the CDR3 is TGTGCCAGCAGCTCGGACAAGGACACTGAAGCTTTCTTT.

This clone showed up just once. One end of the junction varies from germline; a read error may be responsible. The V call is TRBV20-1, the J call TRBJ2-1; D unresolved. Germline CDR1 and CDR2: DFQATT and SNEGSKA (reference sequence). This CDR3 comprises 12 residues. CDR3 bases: TGCAGTGCTAGTAACGAAGACAATGGGCAGTTCTTC. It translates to CSASNEDNGQFF.

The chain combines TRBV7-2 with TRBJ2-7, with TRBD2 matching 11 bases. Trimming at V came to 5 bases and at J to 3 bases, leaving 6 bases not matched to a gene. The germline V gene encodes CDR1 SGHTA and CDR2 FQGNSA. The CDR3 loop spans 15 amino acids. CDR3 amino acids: CASSALAGGNYEQYF. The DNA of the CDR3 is TGTGCCAGCAGCGCCCTAGCGGGGGGCAACTACGAGCAGTACTTC.

The CDR3 reads CASSLGRDISYEQYF. As DNA, the CDR3 is TGTGCCAGCAGCTTGGGCAGGGACATCTCCTACGAGCAGTACTTC. The J gene is TRBJ2-7, the V gene TRBV5-4; D is possibly TRBD1 (6 bases). The V gene's germline CDR1 is SGHNT and CDR2 YYREEE (reference sequence). The CDR3 is 15 amino acids. Trimming shortened V by 0 bases and J by 0 bases, and 10 bases separated the two germline ends.

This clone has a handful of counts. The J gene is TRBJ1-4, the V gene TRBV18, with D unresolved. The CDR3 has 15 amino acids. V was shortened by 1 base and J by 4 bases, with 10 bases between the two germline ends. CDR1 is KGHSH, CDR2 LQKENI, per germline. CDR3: CASSPQSGRNEKLFF. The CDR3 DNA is TGTGCCAGCTCACCACAGTCTGGCCGTAATGAAAAACTGTTTTTT.

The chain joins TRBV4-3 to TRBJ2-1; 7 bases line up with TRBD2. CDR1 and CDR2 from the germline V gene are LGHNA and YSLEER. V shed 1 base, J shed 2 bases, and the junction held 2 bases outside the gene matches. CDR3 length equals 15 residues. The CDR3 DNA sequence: TGCGCCAGCAGCCAAGTCGCGGGAGCCTACAATGAGCAGTTCTTC. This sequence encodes CASSQVAGAYNEQFF.

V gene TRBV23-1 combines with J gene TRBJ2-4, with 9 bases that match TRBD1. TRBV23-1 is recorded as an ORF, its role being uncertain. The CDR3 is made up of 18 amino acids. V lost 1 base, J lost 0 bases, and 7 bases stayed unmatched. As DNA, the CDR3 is TGCGCCAGCAGTCAATTACAAGACAGGGGGTTAGCCAAAAACATTCAGTACTTC. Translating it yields CASSQLQDRGLAKNIQYF.

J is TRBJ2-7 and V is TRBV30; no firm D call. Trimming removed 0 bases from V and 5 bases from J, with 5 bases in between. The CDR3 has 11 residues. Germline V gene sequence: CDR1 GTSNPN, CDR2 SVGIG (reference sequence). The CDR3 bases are TGTGCCTGGAGTGTGGCAAACGAGCAGTACTTC. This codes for CAWSVANEQYF.